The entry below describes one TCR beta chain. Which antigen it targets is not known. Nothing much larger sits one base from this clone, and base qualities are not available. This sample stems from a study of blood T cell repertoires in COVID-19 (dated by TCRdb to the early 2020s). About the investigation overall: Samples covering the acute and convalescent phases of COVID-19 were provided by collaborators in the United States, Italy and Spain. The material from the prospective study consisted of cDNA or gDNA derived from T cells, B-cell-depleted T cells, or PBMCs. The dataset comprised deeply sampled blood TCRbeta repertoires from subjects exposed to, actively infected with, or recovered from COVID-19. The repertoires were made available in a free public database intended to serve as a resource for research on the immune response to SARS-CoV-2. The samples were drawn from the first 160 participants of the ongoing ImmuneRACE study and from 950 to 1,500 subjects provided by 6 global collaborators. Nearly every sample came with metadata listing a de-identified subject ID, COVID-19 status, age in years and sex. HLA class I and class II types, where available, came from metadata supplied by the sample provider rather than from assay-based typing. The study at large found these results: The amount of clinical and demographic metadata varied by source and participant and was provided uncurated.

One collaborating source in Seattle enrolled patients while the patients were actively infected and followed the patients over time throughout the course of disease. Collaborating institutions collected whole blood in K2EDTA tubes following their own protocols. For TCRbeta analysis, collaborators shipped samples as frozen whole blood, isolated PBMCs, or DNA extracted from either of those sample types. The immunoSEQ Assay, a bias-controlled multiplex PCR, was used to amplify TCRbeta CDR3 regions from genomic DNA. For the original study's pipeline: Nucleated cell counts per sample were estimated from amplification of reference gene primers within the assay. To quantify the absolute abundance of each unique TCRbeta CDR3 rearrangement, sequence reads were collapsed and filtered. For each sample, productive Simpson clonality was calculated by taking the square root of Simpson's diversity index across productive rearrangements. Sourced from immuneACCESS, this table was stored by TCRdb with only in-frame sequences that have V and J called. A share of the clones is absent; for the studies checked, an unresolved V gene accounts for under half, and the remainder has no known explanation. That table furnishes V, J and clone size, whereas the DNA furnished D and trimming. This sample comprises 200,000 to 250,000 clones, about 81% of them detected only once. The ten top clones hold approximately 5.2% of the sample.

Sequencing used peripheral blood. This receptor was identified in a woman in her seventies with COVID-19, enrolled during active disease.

The nucleotide sequence is TGTGCCAGCAGTGAAGCGAGGGACAGGGGGCAGAGGTCTGAAGCTTTCTTT. Its protein reads: CASSEARDRGQRSEAFF. The rearrangement joined TRBV6-1 to TRBJ1-1; 12 central bases correspond to TRBD1. CDR1 and CDR2 are drawn from the germline V gene: MNHNS, SASEGT. V and J are trimmed by 0 bases and 6 bases, and the gene matches miss 8 bases of the junction. The CDR3 spans 17 residues, from the cysteine through the phenylalanine. The entry retains the CDR3 DNA only, 51 bases that are in frame from base 1.